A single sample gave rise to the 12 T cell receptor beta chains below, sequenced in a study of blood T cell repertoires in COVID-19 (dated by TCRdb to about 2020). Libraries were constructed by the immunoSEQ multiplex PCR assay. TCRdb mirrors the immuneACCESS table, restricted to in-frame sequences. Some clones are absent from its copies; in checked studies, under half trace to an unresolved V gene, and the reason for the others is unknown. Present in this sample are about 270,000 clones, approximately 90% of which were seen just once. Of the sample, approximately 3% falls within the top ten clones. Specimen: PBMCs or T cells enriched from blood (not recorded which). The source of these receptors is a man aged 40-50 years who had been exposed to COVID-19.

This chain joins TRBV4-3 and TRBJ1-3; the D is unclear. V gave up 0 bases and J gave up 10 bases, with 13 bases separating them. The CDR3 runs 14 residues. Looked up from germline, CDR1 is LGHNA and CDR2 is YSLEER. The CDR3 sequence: CASSQDRRTPTIYF. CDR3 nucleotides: TGCGCCAGCAGCCAAGATCGGAGGACTCCAACCATATATTTT.

The CDR3 sequence: CASSPTGTVDYEQYF. The CDR3 coding sequence is TGTGCCAGCAGTCCAACCGGGACAGTCGACTACGAGCAGTACTTC. The rearrangement uses TRBV6-5 and TRBJ2-7; TRBD1 matches at 7 bases. The CDR3 length is 15 residues. The ends lost 5 bases at V and 3 bases at J; junction bases unmatched: 10. Looked up from germline, CDR1 is MNHEY and CDR2 is SVGAGI.

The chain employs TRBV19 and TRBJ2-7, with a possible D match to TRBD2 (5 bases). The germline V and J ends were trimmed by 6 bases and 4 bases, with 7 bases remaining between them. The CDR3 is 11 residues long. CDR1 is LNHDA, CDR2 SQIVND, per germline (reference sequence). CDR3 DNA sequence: TGTGCCAGTAGGGACTCATACGAGCAGTACTTC. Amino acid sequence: CASRDSYEQYF.

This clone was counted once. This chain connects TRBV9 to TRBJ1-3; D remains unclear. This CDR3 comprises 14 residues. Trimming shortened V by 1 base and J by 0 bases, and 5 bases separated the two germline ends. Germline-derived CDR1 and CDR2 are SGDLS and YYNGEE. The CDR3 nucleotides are TGTGCCAGCAGCGTATACATCTCTGGAAACACCATATATTTT. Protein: CASSVYISGNTIYF.

CDR3 DNA sequence: TGTGCCAGCAAGGAGGGGGCTGGCGGCTACACCTTC. Residues: CASKEGAGGYTF. This rearrangement joins TRBV28 to TRBJ1-2, with 7 positions matching TRBD1. This CDR3 contains 12 residues. V was clipped by 7 bases and J by 8 bases; unmatched bases: 7. Germline lookup yields CDR1 MDHEN and CDR2 SYDVKM.

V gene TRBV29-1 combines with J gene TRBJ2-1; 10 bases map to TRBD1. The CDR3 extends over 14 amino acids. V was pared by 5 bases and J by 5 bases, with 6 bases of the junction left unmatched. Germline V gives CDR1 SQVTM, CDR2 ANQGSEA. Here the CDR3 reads CSVLPGQGNNEQFF. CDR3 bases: TGCAGCGTTTTGCCGGGACAGGGGAACAATGAGCAGTTCTTC.

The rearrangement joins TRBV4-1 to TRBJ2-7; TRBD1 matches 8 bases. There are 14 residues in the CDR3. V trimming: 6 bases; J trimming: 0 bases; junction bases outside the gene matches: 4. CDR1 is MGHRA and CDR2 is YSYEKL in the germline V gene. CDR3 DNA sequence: TGCGCCAGCAGTCAGGGACAGGCCTCCTACGAGCAGTACTTC. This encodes CASSQGQASYEQYF.

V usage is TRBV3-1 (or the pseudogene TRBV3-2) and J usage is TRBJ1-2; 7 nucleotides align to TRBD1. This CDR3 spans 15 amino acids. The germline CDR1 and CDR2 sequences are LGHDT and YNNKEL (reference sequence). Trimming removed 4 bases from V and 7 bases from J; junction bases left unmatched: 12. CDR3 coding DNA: TGTGCCAGCAGCCCGTACGACAGGGTTCCGAGTGGCTACACCTTC. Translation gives CASSPYDRVPSGYTF.

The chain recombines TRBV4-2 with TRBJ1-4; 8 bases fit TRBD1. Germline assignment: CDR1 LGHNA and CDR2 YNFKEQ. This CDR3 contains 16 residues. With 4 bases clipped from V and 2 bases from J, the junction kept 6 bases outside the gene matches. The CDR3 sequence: CASSPRQGATNEKLFF. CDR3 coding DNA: TGTGCCAGCAGCCCTCGCCAGGGGGCCACTAATGAAAAACTGTTTTTT.

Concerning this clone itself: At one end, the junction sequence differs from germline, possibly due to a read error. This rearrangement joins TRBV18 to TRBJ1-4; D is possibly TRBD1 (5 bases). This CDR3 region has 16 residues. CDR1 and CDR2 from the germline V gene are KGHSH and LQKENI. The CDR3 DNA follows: TGTGCCAGCTCCCCACAAACAGGTGCCACTAATGAAAAACTGTTTTTT. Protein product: CASSPQTGATNEKLFF.

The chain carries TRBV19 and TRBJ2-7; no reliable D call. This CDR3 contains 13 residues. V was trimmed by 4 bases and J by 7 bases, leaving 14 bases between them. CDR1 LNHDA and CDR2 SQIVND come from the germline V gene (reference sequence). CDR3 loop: CASSTRNALEQYF. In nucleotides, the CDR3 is TGTGCCAGTAGTACTAGAAATGCTCTGGAGCAGTACTTC. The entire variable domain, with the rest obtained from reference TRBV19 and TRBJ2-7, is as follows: DGGITQSPKYLFRKEGQNVTLSCEQNLNHDAMYWYRQDPGQGLRLIYYSQIVNDFQKGDIAEGYSVSREKKESFPLTVTSAQKNPTAFYLCASSTRNALEQYFGPGTRLTVT.

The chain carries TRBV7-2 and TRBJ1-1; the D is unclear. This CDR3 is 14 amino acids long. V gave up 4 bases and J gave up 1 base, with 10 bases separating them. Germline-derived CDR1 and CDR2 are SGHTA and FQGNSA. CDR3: CASSSHRENTEAFF. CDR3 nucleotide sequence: TGTGCCAGCAGCTCACACCGGGAGAACACTGAAGCTTTCTTT.